What follows are 5 T cell receptor beta chains derived from one specimen sequenced in a study of blood T cell repertoires in COVID-19. TCRdb keeps only in-frame clones here, not all; method: immunoSEQ multiplex PCR. The repertoire holds 150,000 to 200,000 clones, with 70% to 90% as singletons. The source material was peripheral blood. Source of these receptors: a woman aged 70-85 years with acute or convalescent COVID-19.

The chain carries TRBV27 and TRBJ2-5; a possible D gene is TRBD1 (6 bases). The length of the CDR3 is 14 residues. Trimming left V 3 bases short and J 2 bases short, with 10 bases between. Germline assignment: CDR1 MNHEY and CDR2 SMNVEV (reference sequence). The DNA of the CDR3 is TGTGCCAGCAGTTTTGGACAGCCTCAAGAGACCCAGTACTTC. Translated, it gives CASSFGQPQETQYF.

This chain joins TRBV30 and TRBJ1-4; TRBD1 agrees at 7 bases. After removal of 6 bases from V and 8 bases from J, the junction contained 12 bases not matched to a gene. The CDR3 sequence is 14 residues long. Germline V lookup: CDR1 GTSNPN, CDR2 SVGIG (reference sequence). This CDR3 reads CACYHRGGDEKLFF. The DNA for the CDR3 is TGTGCCTGCTACCACAGAGGGGGCGACGAAAAACTGTTTTTT.

This clone has just one count. V is TRBV30 and J is TRBJ1-4; possible D gene TRBD1, 6 bases. V was shortened by 3 bases and J by 0 bases, with 20 bases between the two germline ends. CDR3 length: 18 residues. Per the germline V gene, CDR1 is GTSNPN and CDR2 is SVGIG (reference sequence). CDR3 amino acids: CAWRNRDTGLATNEKLFF. CDR3 sequence (DNA): TGTGCCTGGAGAAACCGGGACACGGGTTTAGCAACTAATGAAAAACTGTTTTTT.

This chain connects TRBV6-1 to TRBJ2-1, with a tentative D call TRBD1 (6 bases). Germline values: CDR1 MNHNS, CDR2 SASEGT. V was clipped by 4 bases and J by 1 base, with 17 bases between them. The CDR3 covers 17 residues. The CDR3, as DNA: TGTGCCAGCAGTGCAGCCCGAGGGCAGGGGTCCTACAATGAGCAGTTCTTC. This sequence encodes CASSAARGQGSYNEQFF.

The rearrangement joins TRBV6-1 to TRBJ1-5; D is perhaps TRBD1 (6 bases). Germline lookup yields CDR1 MNHNS and CDR2 SASEGT. V was clipped by 1 base and J by 5 bases, with 15 bases between them. The CDR3 extends over 16 amino acids. In DNA, the CDR3 is TGTGCCAGCAGTGAAGGAGTCAGGGGAAGGGATCAGCCCCAGCATTTT. Translating it yields CASSEGVRGRDQPQHF.